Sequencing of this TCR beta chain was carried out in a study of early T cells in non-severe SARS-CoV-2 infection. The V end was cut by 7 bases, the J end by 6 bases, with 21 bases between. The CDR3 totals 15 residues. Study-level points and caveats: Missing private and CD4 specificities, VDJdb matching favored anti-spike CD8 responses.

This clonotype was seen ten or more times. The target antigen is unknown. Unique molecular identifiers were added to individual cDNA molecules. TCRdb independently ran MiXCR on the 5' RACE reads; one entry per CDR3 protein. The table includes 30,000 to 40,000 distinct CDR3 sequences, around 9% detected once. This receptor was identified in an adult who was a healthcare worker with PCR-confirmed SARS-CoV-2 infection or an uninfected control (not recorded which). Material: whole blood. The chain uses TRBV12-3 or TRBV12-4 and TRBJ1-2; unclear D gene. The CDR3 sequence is CASTPTPVPDDGYTF. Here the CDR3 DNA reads TGTGCCAGCACCCCAACCCCCGTGCCCGACGATGGCTACACCTTC.